This entry lists 30 T cell receptor beta chains sequenced from one sample in a study of blood T cell repertoires in COVID-19 (dated by TCRdb to between 2020 and 2021). Receptor libraries were prepared by the immunoSEQ multiplex PCR assay. TCRdb took over this immuneACCESS table, retaining in-frame rearrangements with V and J assigned. Such tables are incomplete; in checked studies, under half of the missing clones stem from an unresolved V gene, and the remainder is unexplained. For this sample there are roughly 460,000 clones; 80% to 90% appear just once. The leading ten clones occupy about 0.91% of the sample. Input material: peripheral blood. These receptors all come from a man in his late teens or twenties with COVID-19, enrolled during active disease.

This clone occurred a few times. The chain carries TRBV9 and TRBJ2-6, with D possibly TRBD2 on 6 matching bases. The CDR3 is 18 residues long. Germline-derived CDR1 and CDR2 are SGDLS and YYNGEE. V lost 4 bases to trimming and J lost 0 bases, with 17 bases between them. In DNA form, the CDR3 reads TGTGCCAGCAGCACAGTCGGGGGTGGAGGCTCTGGGGCCAACGTCCTGACTTTC. The encoded protein is CASSTVGGGGSGANVLTF.

This clone has a single count. The rearrangement uses TRBV5-1 and TRBJ2-2; 9 bases match TRBD2. CDR3 length equals 16 residues. The trim removed 4 bases at V and 4 bases at J, leaving 8 bases unmatched. CDR1 is SGHRS and CDR2 is YFSETQ in the germline V gene. This CDR3 reads CASSTGTSSITGELFF. CDR3 bases: TGCGCCAGCAGCACCGGGACTAGCTCTATCACCGGGGAGCTGTTTTTT.

The chain links TRBV12-5 to TRBJ2-2, with 13 positions matching TRBD2. After removal of 3 bases from V and 4 bases from J, the junction contained 11 bases not matched to a gene. Looked up from germline, CDR1 is LGHNT and CDR2 is FRNRAP. The CDR3 contains 19 residues. CDR3 nucleotides: TGTGCTAGTGGTTTCGTTTCCGGACTAGCGGGAGTAAGCACCGGGGAGCTGTTTTTT. Translated: CASGFVSGLAGVSTGELFF.

The V call is TRBV5-4, the J call TRBJ2-5; TRBD2 matches 8 bases. The germline V gene encodes CDR1 SGHNT and CDR2 YYREEE (reference sequence). Trimming cost V 0 bases and J 9 bases; bases outside gene matches: 10. The CDR3 is 15 amino acids. The CDR3 is CASSLDAGGTTAQYF. CDR3 DNA: TGTGCCAGCAGCTTGGATGCGGGAGGCACAACGGCCCAGTACTTC.

The CDR3 sequence is CASSSGLSGVADTQYF. The DNA for the CDR3 is TGTGCCAGCAGCTCTGGGTTAAGCGGGGTGGCAGATACGCAGTATTTT. This chain joins TRBV7-6 and TRBJ2-3; TRBD2 aligns across 7 bases. The CDR3 has 16 amino acids. Germline CDR1 reads SGHVS; CDR2 reads FNYEAQ. V shed 4 bases and J 4 bases; nucleotides not matched to a gene: 11.

This clone came up once. The rearrangement links TRBV18 to TRBJ2-2; 9 bases match TRBD1. The CDR3 spans 16 residues. Looked up from germline, CDR1 is KGHSH and CDR2 is LQKENI. V was clipped by 2 bases and J by 5 bases; unmatched bases: 6. CDR3 sequence (DNA): TGTGCCAGCTCACCAGGAGGGACAGGGACGACCGGGGAGCTGTTTTTT. Protein sequence: CASSPGGTGTTGELFF. Full variable domain (rest looked up from reference TRBV18 and TRBJ2-2): NAGVMQNPRHLVRRRGQEARLRCSPMKGHSHVYWYRQLPEEGLKFMVYLQKENIIDESGMPKERFSAEFPKEGPSILRIQQVVRGDSAAYFCASSPGGTGTTGELFFGEGSRLTVL.

The rearrangement joins TRBV30 to TRBJ1-4; the D is unclear. V was trimmed by 0 bases and J by 8 bases, leaving 7 bases between them. The length of the CDR3 is 12 residues. Germline V gives CDR1 GTSNPN, CDR2 SVGIG (reference sequence). The CDR3 sequence: CAWSVPREKLFF. Written as DNA, the CDR3 is TGTGCCTGGAGTGTACCCCGGGAAAAACTGTTTTTT.

This chain joins TRBV10-3 and TRBJ1-1; D is uncertain. Germline CDR1 is ENHRY and CDR2 is SYGVKD. There are 13 residues in the CDR3. V was trimmed by 0 bases and J by 5 bases, leaving 7 bases between them. The CDR3 loop reads CAISESQATEAFF. In DNA form, the CDR3 reads TGTGCCATCAGTGAGTCGCAAGCAACTGAAGCTTTCTTT.

This clone was recorded once. J is TRBJ2-1 and V is TRBV18; 10 bases are a match to TRBD2. This CDR3 has 15 residues. CDR1 and CDR2 from the germline V gene are KGHSH and LQKENI. Germline trimming cut 5 bases from V and 9 bases from J; bases unmatched to any gene: 10. The CDR3 protein is CASSELAGEVAEQFF. In nucleotides, the CDR3 is TGTGCCAGCTCAGAGCTAGCGGGGGAGGTAGCTGAGCAGTTCTTC.

The rearrangement links TRBV18 to TRBJ1-6; 12 bases line up with TRBD1. V shed 3 bases and J 6 bases; nucleotides not matched to a gene: 6. The germline gives CDR1 KGHSH, CDR2 LQKENI. The CDR3 length is 17 residues. The DNA for the CDR3 is TGTGCCAGCTCACCTTTGGGACAGGGGGCCTCTAATTCACCCCTCCACTTT. Residues: CASSPLGQGASNSPLHF.

This clone was recorded once. The chain employs TRBV6-5 and TRBJ2-7; TRBD2 matches at 9 bases. V lost 5 bases, J lost 3 bases, and 8 bases stayed unmatched. Germline CDR1 is MNHEY and CDR2 is SVGAGI. The CDR3 runs to 15 residues. The CDR3 spells CASSNGLALSYEQYF. CDR3 in DNA: TGTGCCAGCAGTAATGGACTAGCGCTAAGCTACGAGCAGTACTTC.

The V call is TRBV6-5, the J call TRBJ1-4; D unresolved. This CDR3 is 13 amino acids long. Germline V gene data show CDR1 as MNHEY and CDR2 as SVGAGI. V was cut by 6 bases and J by 0 bases, with 5 bases left in between. The CDR3 nucleotides are TGTGCCAGCAGAACACCAACTAATGAAAAACTGTTTTTT. Translating it yields CASRTPTNEKLFF.

The CDR3 nucleotides are TGTGCCAGCAGCTTAGACTACGGGACAGCGAATTTCTATGGCTACACCTTC. Translating gives CASSLDYGTANFYGYTF. This sequence joins TRBV7-9 and TRBJ1-2; TRBD1 matches 7 bases. This CDR3 contains 17 residues. Germline V gene sequence: CDR1 SEHNR, CDR2 FQNEAQ (reference sequence). V dropped 1 base and J dropped 4; count of bases not matched to a gene: 12.

This chain connects TRBV10-1 to TRBJ2-7; 8 nucleotides agree with TRBD1. The CDR3 length is 12 residues. V gave up 9 bases and J gave up 5 bases; unmatched junction bases: 6. Germline V CDR1 and CDR2: WNHNN, SYGVQD (reference sequence). The DNA of the CDR3 is TGCGCCAGGACGGGACAGGTGGACGAGCAGTACTTC. Its protein product is CARTGQVDEQYF.

The chain employs TRBV4-2 and TRBJ2-7; 10 nucleotides line up with TRBD2. CDR1 and CDR2 (germline): LGHNA, YNFKEQ. The trim removed 5 bases at V and 4 bases at J, leaving 2 bases unmatched. This CDR3 region has 13 residues. As DNA, the CDR3 is TGTGCCAGCAGCGAACTAGCGGGGTACGAGCAGTACTTC. This gives the protein CASSELAGYEQYF.

This chain uses TRBV27 with TRBJ1-1, with D perhaps matching TRBD1 (5 bases). Trimming removed 0 bases from V and 1 base from J, with 9 bases in between. The CDR3 is made up of 15 amino acids. The germline CDR1 and CDR2 sequences are MNHEY and SMNVEV (reference sequence). The CDR3 spells CASSLSGGANTEAFF. Written as DNA, the CDR3 is TGTGCCAGCAGTTTATCGGGCGGGGCGAACACTGAAGCTTTCTTT.

The rearrangement joins TRBV7-9 to TRBJ1-3; D gene unclear. Germline-derived CDR1 and CDR2 are SEHNR and FQNEAQ (reference sequence). This CDR3 comprises 15 residues. V was cut by 1 base and J by 2 bases, with 9 bases left in between. DNA for the CDR3: TGTGCCAGCAGCTTAGGAGGGAGCCCTGGAAACACCATATATTTT. This encodes CASSLGGSPGNTIYF.

The chain carries TRBV7-3 and TRBJ2-5; the match to TRBD1 covers 8 bases. Trimming took 5 bases from V and 2 from J; bases not matched to a gene: 4. Germline-derived CDR1 and CDR2 are SGHTA and FQGTGA. This CDR3 has 14 residues. Written as DNA, the CDR3 is TGTGCCAGCAGCAAGGGGACAGGACAAGAGACCCAGTACTTC. Its translation: CASSKGTGQETQYF.

The CDR3 here is CASRDRTGGLYEQYF. CDR3 DNA sequence: TGTGCCAGCAGAGATAGGACAGGTGGACTCTACGAGCAGTACTTC. V and J are TRBV6-6 and TRBJ2-7, with TRBD1 matching over 7 bases. CDR3 length equals 15 residues. V lost 6 bases and J lost 3; bases outside the gene matches: 11. The germline gives CDR1 MNHNY, CDR2 SVGAGI (reference sequence).

This clone was seen once. The CDR3 nucleotides are TGTGCCACCGACAGACAGGATTATGGCTACACCTTC. This codes for CATDRQDYGYTF. This chain uses TRBV28 with TRBJ1-2; maybe TRBD1 (6 bases). The CDR3 is made up of 12 amino acids. Germline V gives CDR1 MDHEN, CDR2 SYDVKM. Trimming pared 10 bases from V and 5 bases from J, leaving 14 bases between.

The V gene is TRBV7-9, the J gene TRBJ2-3; 8 bases are shared with TRBD2. Germline values: CDR1 SEHNR, CDR2 FQNEAQ (reference sequence). The CDR3 spans 14 residues. Losses at the gene ends were 7 bases for V and 7 bases for J; bases not matched to a gene: 10. For the CDR3, the DNA is TGTGCCAGCATCCCAGGGGCGGGAGGTTATACGCAGTATTTT. Translation gives CASIPGAGGYTQYF.

CDR3: CASSRAGGGTDTQYF. The CDR3 DNA sequence: TGTGCCAGCAGCCGAGCGGGAGGAGGCACAGATACGCAGTATTTT. V usage is TRBV6-4 and J usage is TRBJ2-3; TRBD2 matches at 9 bases. CDR1 is MRHNA and CDR2 is SNTAGT in the germline V gene. Losses at the gene ends were 6 bases for V and 1 base for J; bases not matched to a gene: 5. The CDR3 consists of 15 residues.

This clone was seen just once. V gene TRBV30 combines with J gene TRBJ2-7; tentatively, D is TRBD2 (6 bases). Germline V gives CDR1 GTSNPN, CDR2 SVGIG (reference sequence). The ends were cut back, 4 bases at V and 2 bases at J, with 18 bases in the middle. The length of the CDR3 is 15 residues. DNA for the CDR3: TGTGCCTGGACGGGTTCGGGGGAGGTTCCCTACGAGCAGTACTTC. Amino acid sequence: CAWTGSGEVPYEQYF.

The chain combines TRBV5-4 with TRBJ2-7; the match to TRBD1 covers 9 bases. V was pared by 4 bases and J by 6 bases, with 5 bases of the junction left unmatched. Germline CDR1 is SGHNT and CDR2 is YYREEE (reference sequence). This CDR3 has 13 residues. CDR3 in amino acids: CASSLGTGTEQYF. The CDR3 bases are TGTGCCAGCAGCCTAGGGACAGGGACCGAGCAGTACTTC.

The chain joins TRBV7-9 to TRBJ2-7, with no clear D. This CDR3 spans 12 amino acids. Trimming pared 3 bases from V and 5 bases from J, leaving 8 bases between. Germline V CDR1 and CDR2: SEHNR, FQNEAQ (reference sequence). This CDR3 reads CASSLAGHEQYF. DNA of the CDR3: TGTGCCAGCAGCTTGGCAGGCCACGAGCAGTACTTC.

The chain employs TRBV7-9 and TRBJ2-1; TRBD2 might be the D (6 bases). The germline V gene encodes CDR1 SEHNR and CDR2 FQNEAQ (reference sequence). V lost 4 bases to trimming and J lost 3 bases, with 16 bases between them. The CDR3 is made up of 16 amino acids. The CDR3 is CASSSGTGGIYNEQFF. The CDR3 nucleotides read TGTGCCAGCAGCTCCGGGACTGGAGGGATCTACAATGAGCAGTTCTTC.

The chain recombines TRBV5-8 with TRBJ2-3; possible D gene TRBD2, 5 bases. This CDR3 is 15 amino acids long. Germline CDR1 reads SGHTS; CDR2 reads YDEGEE. Trimming shortened V by 2 bases and J by 3 bases, and 13 bases separated the two germline ends. CDR3 loop: CASSFKGEGTDTQYF. The DNA of the CDR3 is TGTGCCAGCAGCTTCAAGGGAGAGGGAACAGATACGCAGTATTTT.

The chain links TRBV7-6 to TRBJ2-5; TRBD1 is a possible D gene (5 bases). Deletions cut 1 base from V and 9 bases from J, with 15 bases between. Germline values: CDR1 SGHVS, CDR2 FNYEAQ. The CDR3 covers 14 residues. Written as DNA, the CDR3 is TGTGCCAGCAGCTTAGTCTCGCAGGGTGGGGCCCAGTACTTC. Protein sequence: CASSLVSQGGAQYF.

The CDR3 region has the DNA TGTGCCAGCTCACCTCGGGACAGGGCTTCACCCCTCCACTTT. Translation: CASSPRDRASPLHF. V and J are TRBV18 and TRBJ1-6, with 9 bases lining up with TRBD1. Germline V gives CDR1 KGHSH, CDR2 LQKENI. V lost 3 bases, J lost 9 bases, and 3 bases stayed unmatched. This CDR3 has 14 amino acids. Full variable domain (remainder filled in from reference TRBV18 and TRBJ1-6): NAGVMQNPRHLVRRRGQEARLRCSPMKGHSHVYWYRQLPEEGLKFMVYLQKENIIDESGMPKERFSAEFPKEGPSILRIQQVVRGDSAAYFCASSPRDRASPLHFGNGTRLTVT.

This chain connects TRBV12-3 or TRBV12-4 to TRBJ2-4, with D maybe TRBD2 (5 bases). Trimming took off 6 bases at V and 7 bases at J, with 7 bases between the two ends. CDR3 length: 11 amino acids. The CDR3 DNA follows: TGTGCCAGCAGCCGGAGGAACATTCAGTACTTC. Translating gives CASSRRNIQYF.